Presented here are 12 T cell receptor beta chains from one specimen sequenced in a study of blood T cell repertoires in COVID-19. The assay was immunoSEQ multiplex PCR, and TCRdb's table has in-frame clones only and misses some. Of 70,000 or so clones listed, about four fifths are singletons. Sequenced sample: peripheral blood. The receptors were sampled from a man aged 55-75 years with COVID-19, enrolled during active disease.

The sample holds one count of this clone. This chain uses TRBV5-5 with TRBJ2-5, with D maybe TRBD2 (7 bases). The CDR3 totals 14 residues. Trimming removed 2 bases from V and 5 bases from J, with 13 bases in between. The V gene's germline CDR1 is SGHKS and CDR2 YYEKEE (reference sequence). The CDR3 coding sequence is TGTGCCAGCAGCTTAGGCAGGGGAGGGGAGACCCAGTACTTC. Translated, it gives CASSLGRGGETQYF.

J is TRBJ2-5 and V is TRBV2, with D possibly TRBD2 on 6 matching bases. V was cut by 7 bases and J by 5 bases, with 17 bases left in between. The length of the CDR3 is 14 residues. Germline-derived CDR1 and CDR2 are SNHLY and FYNNEI. In nucleotides, the CDR3 is TGTGCCAGCAATTTTGCGGGGTTGAGGGAGACCCAGTACTTC. Its protein product is CASNFAGLRETQYF.

V and J are TRBV18 and TRBJ2-1, with TRBD2 as a possible D gene (5 bases). Germline V gene data show CDR1 as KGHSH and CDR2 as LQKENI. V was shortened by 2 bases and J by 5 bases, with 25 bases between the two germline ends. The CDR3 covers 19 residues. CDR3 DNA sequence: TGTGCCAGCTCACCATATCCTAGCTGGGCCAATCAAATCGACAATGAGCAGTTCTTC. Its translation is CASSPYPSWANQIDNEQFF. Complete variable domain (other parts from reference TRBV18 and TRBJ2-1): NAGVMQNPRHLVRRRGQEARLRCSPMKGHSHVYWYRQLPEEGLKFMVYLQKENIIDESGMPKERFSAEFPKEGPSILRIQQVVRGDSAAYFCASSPYPSWANQIDNEQFFGPGTRLTVL.

This clone was seen a handful of times. The chain is built from TRBV6-5 and TRBJ1-1; D remains unclear. The germline CDR1 and CDR2 sequences are MNHEY and SVGAGI. This CDR3 is built from 14 residues. V shed 0 bases and J shed 5 bases, with 10 bases lying between them. The CDR3 region has the DNA TGTGCCAGCAGTTACTCCGCGGGGTGGACTGAAGCTTTCTTT. This translates into CASSYSAGWTEAFF.

Only a few counts were recorded for this clone. This chain links TRBV4-1 with TRBJ2-7; D possibly corresponds to TRBD1 (6 bases). The germline V and J ends were trimmed by 4 bases and 3 bases, with 7 bases remaining between them. This CDR3 is built from 12 residues. Germline V lookup: CDR1 MGHRA, CDR2 YSYEKL. CDR3 in amino acids: CASSLRGYEQYF. The CDR3 coding sequence is TGCGCCAGCAGCCTCAGGGGCTACGAGCAGTACTTC.

J is TRBJ1-1 and V is TRBV5-1, with 10 bases matching TRBD1. Germline V gene data show CDR1 as SGHRS and CDR2 as YFSETQ. The CDR3 sequence is 14 residues long. Losses at the gene ends were 4 bases for V and 3 bases for J; bases not matched to a gene: 3. Here the CDR3 reads CASSGGQGHTEAFF. The CDR3 coding sequence is TGCGCCAGCAGCGGGGGACAGGGGCACACTGAAGCTTTCTTT.

CDR3 nucleotides: TGTGCCAGTGCCTACAGGGTAGATCAGCCCCAGCATTTT. It yields the protein CASAYRVDQPQHF. V usage is TRBV19 and J usage is TRBJ1-5; possible D gene TRBD1, 6 bases. This CDR3 has 13 residues. Per germline, CDR1 LNHDA and CDR2 SQIVND (reference sequence). V was clipped by 8 bases and J by 5 bases, with 13 bases between them. Full variable domain (remainder filled in from reference TRBV19 and TRBJ1-5): DGGITQSPKYLFRKEGQNVTLSCEQNLNHDAMYWYRQDPGQGLRLIYYSQIVNDFQKGDIAEGYSVSREKKESFPLTVTSAQKNPTAFYLCASAYRVDQPQHFGDGTRLSIL.

V gene TRBV4-1 combines with J gene TRBJ2-7; 10 bases fit TRBD1. This CDR3 spans 15 amino acids. Unmatched junction bases numbered 4, after V lost 2 bases and J lost 3 bases. Germline V CDR1 and CDR2: MGHRA, YSYEKL. CDR3: CASSQTRTGGYEQYF. The CDR3 DNA follows: TGCGCCAGCAGCCAAACCCGGACAGGGGGCTACGAGCAGTACTTC.

The chain combines TRBV19 with TRBJ1-2, with 7 bases aligning to TRBD1. V was pared by 0 bases and J by 7 bases, with 2 bases of the junction left unmatched. This CDR3 spans 13 amino acids. In germline, CDR1 is LNHDA, CDR2 SQIVND (reference sequence). CDR3 nucleotides: TGTGCCAGTAGTATAGAGAACAGGGGTGGCTACACCTTC. It codes for CASSIENRGGYTF.

This chain connects TRBV7-9 to TRBJ1-2; TRBD1 is a possible D gene (6 bases). Germline CDR1 reads SEHNR; CDR2 reads FQNEAQ (reference sequence). The V gene lost 4 bases and the J gene lost 4 bases, with 16 bases spanning the gap. The CDR3 is made up of 15 amino acids. This CDR3 reads CASSSRDTGFYGYTF. CDR3 nucleotides: TGTGCCAGCAGCTCTCGGGACACGGGATTCTATGGCTACACCTTC.

The rearrangement uses TRBV5-1 and TRBJ1-1, with 7 bases lining up with TRBD1. This CDR3 contains 14 residues. CDR1 is SGHRS, CDR2 YFSETQ, per germline. Unmatched junction bases numbered 3, after V lost 2 bases and J lost 2 bases. The CDR3 here is CASSFRDSNTEAFF. Here the CDR3 DNA reads TGCGCCAGCAGCTTTCGGGACAGCAACACTGAAGCTTTCTTT.

This chain connects TRBV10-1 to TRBJ2-7; 8 nucleotides line up with TRBD1. Germline lookup yields CDR1 WNHNN and CDR2 SYGVQD (reference sequence). Germline trimming cut 3 bases from V and 3 bases from J; bases unmatched to any gene: 7. This CDR3 is built from 15 residues. The CDR3 region is CASSESGTGLYEQYF. CDR3 nucleotide sequence: TGCGCCAGCAGTGAATCCGGGACAGGCCTCTACGAGCAGTACTTC.